A selection of T cell receptor beta chains follows, all from one sample in a study of metastatic and nonmetastatic thyroid tumors. MiXCR reprocessed the PCR reads for TCRdb. The sample lists 16,000 or so clones; 20% to 25% were seen once. Input material: tumor tissue. The receptors originated from a male donor with papillary thyroid cancer or a benign thyroid nodule (not recorded which). Some clones in this sample may be carry-over from other donors' samples. Each CDR3 is given with its conserved first and last residue. D genes are given only for firm matches. Only some rows state a clone size, as once, few, many or a class for expanded clones.

d_call,j_call,v_call,clone_size,cdr3_aa,cdr3_nt
NA,TRBJ2-2,TRBV19,few,CASRDLPPGELFF,TGTGCCAGTCGGGACTTACCTCCCGGGGAGCTGTTTTTT
NA,TRBJ2-3,TRBV27,many,CASSLRAVRTDTQYF,TGTGCCAGCAGTTTACGGGCTGTACGCACAGATACGCAGTATTTT
NA,TRBJ2-2,TRBV6-1,many,CASNRGTVGELFF,TGTGCCAGCAACCGGGGGACAGTCGGGGAGCTGTTTTTT
NA,TRBJ1-1,TRBV7-9,medium-sized,CASSLGAASEAFF,TGTGCCAGCAGCTTAGGAGCCGCCTCTGAAGCTTTCTTT
NA,TRBJ2-3,TRBV19,many,CASSIGPGDTQYF,TGTGCCAGTAGTATAGGGCCGGGAGATACGCAGTATTTT
TRBD2,TRBJ2-2,TRBV13,once,CASGLAGGQNTGELFF,TGTGCCAGTGGACTAGCGGGAGGACAAAACACCGGGGAGCTGTTTTTT
TRBD1,TRBJ1-4,TRBV7-8,many,CASSSTGANEKLFF,TGTGCCAGCAGTTCGACAGGGGCGAATGAAAAACTGTTTTTT
NA,TRBJ1-4,TRBV7-2,many,CASSLGRPEKLFF,TGTGCCAGCAGCTTAGGCAGGCCCGAAAAACTGTTTTTT
NA,TRBJ2-2,TRBV19,medium-sized,CASSLVAQRNTGELFF,TGTGCCAGTAGTCTGGTAGCCCAGCGGAACACCGGGGAGCTGTTTTTT
NA,TRBJ2-7,TRBV12-3/TRBV12-4,few,CASRGVSYEQHF,TGTGCCAGCCGAGGTGTCTCCTACGAGCAGCACTTC
NA,TRBJ2-2,TRBV19,many,CASSQTGGTGELFF,TGTGCCAGTTCTCAGACAGGCGGCACCGGGGAGCTGTTTTTT
NA,TRBJ1-1,TRBV28,medium-sized,CATLPGPWSTEAFF,TGTGCCACCCTCCCGGGACCCTGGAGCACTGAAGCTTTCTTT
NA,TRBJ1-2,TRBV20-1,NA,CSASSQAMGENYGYTF,TGCAGTGCTAGTTCCCAGGCTATGGGGGAGAACTATGGCTACACCTTC
NA,TRBJ2-1,TRBV4-1,many,CASSHTSTDEQFF,TGCGCCAGCAGCCATACTAGTACCGATGAGCAGTTCTTC
NA,TRBJ2-7,TRBV2,many,CASSVGLYEQYF,TGTGCCAGCAGTGTTGGGCTCTACGAGCAGTACTTC
NA,TRBJ2-1,TRBV29-1,medium-sized,CSVELGHSSYNEQFF,TGCAGCGTTGAGTTGGGACACAGCTCCTACAATGAGCAGTTCTTC
NA,TRBJ1-2,TRBV29-1,many,CSVEPTGIYGYTF,TGCAGCGTTGAGCCAACAGGGATCTATGGCTACACCTTC
NA,TRBJ2-2,TRBV4-1,many,CASSKDGSNTGELFF,TGCGCCAGCAGCAAGGACGGATCGAACACCGGGGAGCTGTTTTTT
NA,TRBJ2-7,TRBV6-1,many,CASCVMVGQPYEQYF,TGTGCCAGCTGCGTCATGGTGGGGCAGCCCTACGAGCAGTACTTC
TRBD1,TRBJ1-5,TRBV7-8,NA,CASSPRQGAKPQHF,TGTGCCAGTAGCCCGCGACAGGGGGCTAAGCCCCAGCATTTT
TRBD2,TRBJ2-1,TRBV11-2,NA,CASSFSRTCTSGSDEQFF,TGTGCCAGCAGCTTCTCACGGACCTGTACTAGCGGGAGCGATGAGCAGTTCTTC
TRBD1,TRBJ1-5,TRBV28,medium-sized,CASRGQGSNQPQHF,TGTGCCAGCCGTGGACAGGGAAGCAATCAGCCCCAGCATTTT
NA,TRBJ1-2,TRBV6-1,NA,CASRQGGYTF,TGTGCCAGCAGGCAGGGTGGCTACACCTTC
NA,TRBJ2-7,TRBV15,many,CATSRDPNSYEQYF,TGTGCCACCAGCAGAGATCCAAACTCCTACGAGCAGTACTTC
TRBD1,TRBJ2-7,TRBV7-2,once,CASAETGGYEQYF,TGTGCCAGCGCCGAAACAGGGGGCTACGAGCAGTACTTC
TRBD1,TRBJ1-2,TRBV6-1,NA,CASSPGGGGGYTF,TGTGCCAGCAGCCCGGGAGGGGGCGGAGGCTACACCTTC
TRBD1,TRBJ1-2,TRBV2,once,CASSEWVDRDYGYTF,TGTGCCAGCAGTGAATGGGTGGACAGGGACTATGGCTACACCTTC
TRBD2,TRBJ2-1,TRBV24-1,medium-sized,CATSDVGTTGTNEQFF,TGTGCCACCAGTGATGTAGGGACTACTGGGACTAATGAGCAGTTCTTC
TRBD2,TRBJ2-7,TRBV6-2/TRBV6-3,few,CASIGRGVELEQYF,TGTGCCAGCATCGGGAGGGGAGTCGAGCTCGAGCAGTACTTC
TRBD2,TRBJ2-5,TRBV7-3,once,CASSAVGGKGETQYF,TGTGCCAGCAGCGCCGTGGGGGGGAAAGGGGAGACCCAGTACTTC
NA,TRBJ1-2,TRBV4-1,medium-sized,CASSEGPGDYGYTF,TGCGCCAGCAGCGAAGGGCCTGGAGACTATGGCTACACCTTC